This T cell receptor beta chain was sequenced for a study of cytotoxic CD8 clonotypes in ibrutinib-treated CLL. Findings and limits, study-wide: Elevated clonality accompanied ibrutinib response, with a return toward baseline values at progression. The clonality rise at ibrutinib response reflected private clonotype expansion.

The assay was immunoSEQ multiplex PCR, and TCRdb's table has in-frame clones only and misses some. The data contain roughly 160,000 clones, 70% to 85% of them singletons. As to this clone: The antigen remains undetermined.

The CDR3 extends over 15 amino acids. The V and J ends lost 4 bases and 3 bases respectively, with 15 bases between them. CDR1 and CDR2 (germline): LNHDA, SQIVND (reference sequence). The receptor was derived from a human donor with chronic lymphocytic leukemia. The source material was PBMCs, sampled after 24 months of ibrutinib treatment. The V call is TRBV19, the J call TRBJ1-1; a weak D match, TRBD1 (5 bases). Written as DNA, the CDR3 is TGTGCCAGTAGTAAAAACCAGGGACGGGACACTGAAGCTTTCTTT. Translating gives CASSKNQGRDTEAFF. The whole variable domain, remainder taken from reference TRBV19 and TRBJ1-1, is DGGITQSPKYLFRKEGQNVTLSCEQNLNHDAMYWYRQDPGQGLRLIYYSQIVNDFQKGDIAEGYSVSREKKESFPLTVTSAQKNPTAFYLCASSKNQGRDTEAFFGQGTRLTVV.